The 3 T cell receptor beta chains below were found in one sample sequenced in a study of blood T cells in healthy people across ages. For the second PCR, which ran for roughly 7 to 11 cycles, a sample-barcoded 5' primer and a J-beta primer mix were used. TCRdb re-analysed the 5' RACE reads in MiXCR, keeping a single row per CDR3 protein. The sample holds around 1.7 million distinct CDR3 sequences, approximately 30% seen once. Input material: blood. The receptors originated from a woman in her twenties or thirties in good health.

The genes are TRBV5-1 and TRBJ1-5; D is perhaps TRBD1 (6 bases). Germline CDR1 reads SGHRS; CDR2 reads YFSETQ. The CDR3 has 15 residues. Trimming pared 0 bases from V and 3 bases from J, leaving 10 bases between. In DNA, the CDR3 is TGCGCCAGCAGCTTGGCGGGGGCCGACAATCAGCCCCAGCATTTT. As protein: CASSLAGADNQPQHF.

This rearrangement joins TRBV20-1 to TRBJ2-5; TRBD2 aligns across 10 bases. Germline V gene lookup returns CDR1 DFQATT and CDR2 SNEGSKA (reference sequence). After removal of 3 bases from V and 4 bases from J, the junction contained 5 bases not matched to a gene. This CDR3 is built from 14 residues. For the CDR3, the DNA is TGCAGTGCTAGCTGGGCTAGCGGGAGAGAGACCCAGTACTTC. Its translation: CSASWASGRETQYF.

V and J are TRBV27 and TRBJ2-1; no definite D call. The CDR3 covers 12 residues. Germline V gives CDR1 MNHEY, CDR2 SMNVEV (reference sequence). Trimming shortened V by 6 bases and J by 7 bases, and 10 bases separated the two germline ends. CDR3 DNA: TGTGCCAGCAGGGCGGTAAGGAATGAGCAGTTCTTC. It codes for CASRAVRNEQFF.